These 30 T cell receptor beta chains share one sample of origin, sequenced in a study of cytomegalovirus exposure and HLA in healthy donors. This PCR relied on a set of 60 Vbeta primers and 13 Jbeta primers. Clones were sequenced by immunoSEQ multiplex PCR, and TCRdb holds only the in-frame ones, with some missing. The table shows over 100,000 clones, with more than 75% occurring only once. The sequenced material came from PBMCs. The receptors were gathered from a middle-aged woman in good health and CMV-seropositive.

The rearrangement links TRBV2 to TRBJ2-2; 11 positions match TRBD1. CDR3 length: 14 amino acids. Germline V CDR1 and CDR2: SNHLY, FYNNEI. The J segment lost 5 bases and the V segment lost 8 bases, leaving 4 bases of the junction unmatched. CDR3 in amino acids: CASLGTGGTGELFF. CDR3 DNA sequence: TGTGCCAGCCTGGGGACAGGGGGGACCGGGGAGCTGTTTTTT.

The CDR3 DNA reads as TGCGCCAGCAGCACGGGGACTAGCGGGGCGACAGATACGCAGTATTTT. Its translation is CASSTGTSGATDTQYF. This chain uses TRBV5-1 with TRBJ2-3; 13 bases fit TRBD2. V trimming: 4 bases; J trimming: 3 bases; junction bases outside the gene matches: 5. This CDR3 region has 16 residues. Germline V gene data show CDR1 as SGHRS and CDR2 as YFSETQ.

This clone has only a few counts. The chain uses TRBV6-6 and TRBJ1-1; 7 bases align to TRBD1. The CDR3 sequence is 13 residues long. V shed 8 bases, J shed 1 base, and the junction held 4 bases outside the gene matches. CDR1 and CDR2 (germline): MNHNY, SVGAGI (reference sequence). The CDR3 bases are TGTGCCAGCGCGGGACAGCAGAACACTGAAGCTTTCTTT. Protein product: CASAGQQNTEAFF.

The chain recombines TRBV9 with TRBJ2-3; TRBD2 matches at 11 bases. The germline gives CDR1 SGDLS, CDR2 YYNGEE. J gave up 0 bases and V 3 bases, and 3 bases lay outside the gene matches. This CDR3 is 16 amino acids long. CDR3 in DNA: TGTGCCAGCAGCGGCAGACTAGCGGGGAGCACAGATACGCAGTATTTT. Its translation: CASSGRLAGSTDTQYF.

The chain recombines TRBV19 with TRBJ1-1; 7 nucleotides line up with TRBD1. In germline, CDR1 is LNHDA, CDR2 SQIVND (reference sequence). There are 14 residues in the CDR3. Losses at the gene ends were 4 bases for V and 2 bases for J; bases not matched to a gene: 4. The CDR3 loop reads CASSRRGLNTEAFF. The CDR3 DNA sequence: TGTGCCAGTAGTAGGAGGGGGCTCAACACTGAAGCTTTCTTT.

The rearrangement uses TRBV2 and TRBJ1-6; 8 bases agree with TRBD1. From germline, CDR1 is SNHLY and CDR2 FYNNEI. The V segment lost 2 bases and the J segment 7 bases; nucleotides outside the gene matches: 4. This CDR3 contains 15 residues. DNA for the CDR3: TGTGCCAGCAGTGAAAGAACAGGGGGGAATTCACCCCTCCACTTT. Protein product: CASSERTGGNSPLHF.

The V call is TRBV5-1, the J call TRBJ2-3; D not certain. V gave up 0 bases and J gave up 4 bases, with 9 bases separating them. Germline lookup yields CDR1 SGHRS and CDR2 YFSETQ. The CDR3 is 14 amino acids. The CDR3 protein is CASSLGHLPDTQYF. As DNA, the CDR3 is TGCGCCAGCAGCTTGGGACACCTTCCAGATACGCAGTATTTT.

In this sample, this clone turned up a few times. This sequence joins TRBV6-6 and TRBJ1-1; D remains ambiguous. The CDR3 length is 13 residues. The ends were cut back, 6 bases at V and 3 bases at J, with 11 bases in the middle. Germline CDR1 is MNHNY and CDR2 is SVGAGI (reference sequence). CDR3 in amino acids: CASSSPGDTEAFF. DNA for the CDR3: TGTGCCAGCAGCTCCCCAGGTGACACTGAAGCTTTCTTT.

V usage is TRBV18 and J usage is TRBJ1-1, with D tentatively TRBD1 (5 bases). This CDR3 has 13 residues. With 4 bases removed from V and 4 bases from J, the gap between germline ends came to 10 bases. From germline, CDR1 is KGHSH and CDR2 LQKENI. As DNA, the CDR3 is TGTGCCAGCTCACAGGGGTCCGCCACTGAAGCTTTCTTT. This translates into CASSQGSATEAFF.

The chain uses TRBV6-6 and TRBJ1-2; no clear D. CDR3 length: 13 amino acids. Germline CDR1 is MNHNY and CDR2 is SVGAGI (reference sequence). V lost 2 bases, J lost 4 bases, and 8 bases lay in between. For the CDR3, the DNA is TGTGCCAGCAGTTACGCGGGGAGCTATGGCTACACCTTC. Its protein product is CASSYAGSYGYTF.

The gene calls are TRBV7-2 and TRBJ1-1, with a tentative D call TRBD1 (6 bases). The CDR3 runs 16 residues. Looked up from germline, CDR1 is SGHTA and CDR2 is FQGNSA. Between the trimmed V and J ends, which lost 3 bases and 4 bases, there was a span of 18 bases. CDR3: CASSFSGVRYGTEAFF. CDR3 DNA: TGTGCCAGCAGCTTTTCAGGGGTTAGATATGGCACTGAAGCTTTCTTT.

The gene calls are TRBV6-5 and TRBJ1-1; 7 bases agree with TRBD1. After removal of 7 bases from V and 3 bases from J, the junction contained 11 bases not matched to a gene. The CDR3 loop spans 15 amino acids. Germline V lookup: CDR1 MNHEY, CDR2 SVGAGI. CDR3 sequence (DNA): TGTGCCAGCATTATGTCAGGGGGTATGTACACTGAAGCTTTCTTT. It is translated as CASIMSGGMYTEAFF.

This chain joins TRBV6-4 and TRBJ2-1, with 9 bases matching TRBD2. Germline trimming cut 4 bases from V and 6 bases from J; bases unmatched to any gene: 4. The CDR3 covers 14 residues. Looked up from germline, CDR1 is MRHNA and CDR2 is SNTAGT. The DNA for the CDR3 is TGTGCCAGCAGTGGTAGCGGGGGCCTCAATGAGCAGTTCTTC. It yields the protein CASSGSGGLNEQFF.

The rearrangement uses TRBV29-1 and TRBJ2-3, with 7 positions matching TRBD1. Looked up from germline, CDR1 is SQVTM and CDR2 is ANQGSEA. The CDR3 sequence is 15 residues long. The ends lost 6 bases at V and 3 bases at J; junction bases unmatched: 12. As DNA, the CDR3 is TGCAGCGTGGAATTGACAGGGATAGTGACAGATACGCAGTATTTT. This gives the protein CSVELTGIVTDTQYF.

This chain uses TRBV6-5 with TRBJ1-5; no clear D. In germline, CDR1 is MNHEY, CDR2 SVGAGI. The CDR3 covers 14 residues. V lost 0 bases and J lost 2, with 5 bases in between. The CDR3 sequence: CASSYSAGNQPQHF. Here the CDR3 DNA reads TGTGCCAGCAGTTACTCGGCCGGCAATCAGCCCCAGCATTTT.

The chain has TRBV29-1 and TRBJ1-2; no clear D gene. CDR3 length: 12 amino acids. Trimming stripped 3 bases from V and 6 bases from J, with 11 bases between. Per germline, CDR1 SQVTM and CDR2 ANQGSEA. CDR3 sequence reads: CSVDKGGNGYTF. CDR3 DNA sequence: TGCAGCGTTGATAAGGGAGGAAATGGCTACACCTTC.

This clone has just one count. V is TRBV18 and J is TRBJ1-1; no firm D call. The V gene's germline CDR1 is KGHSH and CDR2 LQKENI. The germline V and J ends were trimmed by 6 bases and 1 base, with 15 bases remaining between them. The CDR3 runs 15 residues. The CDR3 protein is CASSPPGIPNTEAFF. Written as DNA, the CDR3 is TGTGCCAGCTCCCCGCCCGGGATCCCGAACACTGAAGCTTTCTTT. Full variable domain (missing parts from reference TRBV18 and TRBJ1-1): NAGVMQNPRHLVRRRGQEARLRCSPMKGHSHVYWYRQLPEEGLKFMVYLQKENIIDESGMPKERFSAEFPKEGPSILRIQQVVRGDSAAYFCASSPPGIPNTEAFFGQGTRLTVV.

This rearrangement joins TRBV2 to TRBJ2-5, with 14 bases aligning to TRBD2. Trimming removed 6 bases from V and 5 bases from J; junction bases left unmatched: 8. Germline V CDR1 and CDR2: SNHLY, FYNNEI. This CDR3 spans 16 amino acids. The CDR3 loop reads CASSRGLAGGVETQYF. In DNA form, the CDR3 reads TGTGCCAGCAGCCGAGGACTAGCGGGGGGTGTGGAGACCCAGTACTTC.

The chain carries TRBV5-1 and TRBJ2-7, with 8 bases aligning to TRBD2. The germline CDR1 and CDR2 sequences are SGHRS and YFSETQ. V shed 6 bases and J 2 bases; nucleotides not matched to a gene: 10. This CDR3 is 15 amino acids long. The CDR3 DNA reads TGCGCCAGCACAGGGCGGGGGGCCCGCGCCTACGAGCAGTACTTC. As protein: CASTGRGARAYEQYF.

The genes are TRBV5-4 and TRBJ2-5, with 11 bases matching TRBD2. CDR3 size: 16 residues. The germline V gene encodes CDR1 SGHNT and CDR2 YYREEE (reference sequence). V lost 0 bases to trimming and J lost 5 bases; unmatched junction nucleotides: 6. The CDR3 coding sequence is TGTGCCAGCAGCTTGGGTAGCGGGGGGGCCCGGGAGACCCAGTACTTC. This codes for CASSLGSGGARETQYF.

This sequence joins TRBV11-3 and TRBJ2-3; D may be TRBD1 (8 bases). CDR3 length: 15 amino acids. V was cut by 5 bases and J by 4 bases, with 16 bases left in between. Germline lookup yields CDR1 SGHNT and CDR2 YENEEA. The CDR3 DNA follows: TGTGCCAGCAGCCAACAGGGGGGGGTCGCAGATACGCAGTATTTT. Translated, it gives CASSQQGGVADTQYF.

This clone was observed a few times. V is TRBV27 and J is TRBJ1-1; D is undetermined. The length of the CDR3 is 13 residues. The germline V gene has CDR1 MNHEY and CDR2 SMNVEV (reference sequence). Trimming took 1 base from V and 3 from J, leaving 6 bases between them. Written as DNA, the CDR3 is TGTGCCAGCAGTTTATGGAGGTACACTGAAGCTTTCTTT. This encodes CASSLWRYTEAFF.

This clone is a singleton in its sample. The chain employs TRBV7-9 and TRBJ1-4; D gene uncertain. This CDR3 comprises 16 residues. Germline values: CDR1 SEHNR, CDR2 FQNEAQ (reference sequence). V dropped 1 base and J dropped 0 bases, with 9 bases sitting between them. The CDR3 DNA reads as TGTGCCAGCAGCTTAGGGGTAGCCACAACTAATGAAAAACTGTTTTTT. Its protein is CASSLGVATTNEKLFF.

This CDR3 is CASSQDPQGVTGYTF. CDR3 nucleotide sequence: TGCGCCAGCAGCCAAGATCCTCAGGGGGTTACTGGCTACACCTTC. This sequence joins TRBV4-1 and TRBJ1-2; 7 nucleotides match TRBD1. Trimming removed 0 bases from V and 7 bases from J; junction bases left unmatched: 8. Germline CDR1 reads MGHRA; CDR2 reads YSYEKL. The CDR3 is 15 residues long.

The chain employs TRBV5-1 and TRBJ1-2, with a weak D call TRBD1 (6 bases). The CDR3 covers 14 residues. Deletions cut 4 bases from V and 4 bases from J, with 14 bases between. Germline CDR1 is SGHRS and CDR2 is YFSETQ. In DNA form, the CDR3 reads TGCGCCAGCAGCCCGAGTGGGGGCAGCTATGGCTACACCTTC. It translates to CASSPSGGSYGYTF. The entire variable domain, with the rest obtained from reference TRBV5-1 and TRBJ1-2, is as follows: KAGVTQTPRYLIKTRGQQVTLSCSPISGHRSVSWYQQTPGQGLQFLFEYFSETQRNKGNFPGRFSGRQFSNSRSEMNVSTLELGDSALYLCASSPSGGSYGYTFGSGTRLTVV.

The genes are TRBV2 and TRBJ1-1; TRBD1 agrees at 10 bases. This CDR3 has 16 amino acids. Germline V gene data show CDR1 as SNHLY and CDR2 as FYNNEI. The trim removed 3 bases at V and 11 bases at J, leaving 15 bases unmatched. The CDR3 DNA reads as TGTGCCAGCAGTGATGACAGGGGGCTTACCCGCCGTCAGGCTTTCTTT. As protein: CASSDDRGLTRRQAFF.

The V call is TRBV6-5, the J call TRBJ1-2; 7 bases align to TRBD1. The CDR3 totals 12 residues. The germline V gene encodes CDR1 MNHEY and CDR2 SVGAGI. The V and J ends lost 5 bases and 8 bases, in that order; junction bases with no gene match: 5. The CDR3: CASSQGVEGYTF. The CDR3 DNA sequence: TGTGCCAGCAGTCAGGGGGTAGAGGGCTACACCTTC.

This chain links TRBV21-1 with TRBJ1-3; TRBD1 is the table's D call and was not checked against the DNA. TRBV21-1 is a pseudogene segment. There are 15 residues in the CDR3. As DNA, the CDR3 is TGTGCCAGCATTCCCCGACAGCTTACTGGAAACACCATATATTTT. Amino acids: CASIPRQLTGNTIYF.

V is TRBV6-6 and J is TRBJ1-2; the D gene is possibly TRBD1 (6 bases). Germline CDR1 MNHNY, CDR2 SVGAGI (reference sequence). V was trimmed by 7 bases and J by 3 bases, leaving 15 bases between them. The CDR3 loop spans 14 amino acids. This CDR3 reads CASTSDSFYYGYTF. CDR3 coding DNA: TGTGCCAGCACCTCGGACAGTTTTTACTATGGCTACACCTTC.

The chain is built from TRBV18 and TRBJ2-7; 8 bases agree with TRBD2. The CDR3 has 17 residues. Germline V gives CDR1 KGHSH, CDR2 LQKENI. Germline trimming cut 3 bases from V and 3 bases from J; bases unmatched to any gene: 13. The CDR3 DNA sequence: TGTGCCAGCTCACCGGGACTAGAAACGAAGCTTAACTACGAGCAGTACTTC. Translated, it gives CASSPGLETKLNYEQYF.